The clone carrying this T cell receptor beta chain came up a few times. Running of the assay took place at deep level. Sequencing on ten immunoSEQ deep assay plates was performed for unsorted PBMC DNA. Some clones are missing from TCRdb's copy, which holds only in-frame ones; the method was immunoSEQ multiplex PCR. Among 450,000 to 500,000 clones, about 72% were seen once, and the ten largest hold around 12%. This entry is derived from a study of shared clonotypes between healthy human individuals. This CDR3 has 14 amino acids. Germline assignment: CDR1 KGHSH and CDR2 LQKENI. The V gene lost 3 bases and the J gene lost 4 bases, with 12 bases spanning the gap. Only Caucasian adults living in Nashville, Tennessee served as donors.

The chain joins TRBV18 to TRBJ1-2, with a weak D call TRBD1 (5 bases). Sequencing input: PBMCs. This sequence was found in a middle-aged woman in good health. Some clones in this sample may be carry-over from other donors' samples. Here the CDR3 reads CASSPKTESYGYTF. In DNA, the CDR3 is TGTGCCAGCTCACCGAAGACAGAAAGCTATGGCTACACCTTC.